This paragraph reports one T cell receptor (beta chain). Its antigen is unidentified. This record comes from a study of a mutant IDH1 vaccine in newly diagnosed glioma. Across the whole study: Patients got their first vaccination 4-6 weeks after radiotherapy alone, or with temozolomide cycles. Males made up approximately 62% and females about 38% of treated patients, whose mean age was about 40 years. Earlier care involved radiotherapy, temozolomide, or both, and the majority received both.

Time point specified: week 35, safety follow-up. One vaccine dose held 300 ug of mutant IDH1 20-mer peptide and came with topical imiquimod. Patients in the study were vaccinated eight times, receiving shots in weeks 1, 3, 5, 7, 11, 15, 19 and 23. Trimming removed 7 bases from V and 7 bases from J; junction bases left unmatched: 7. The germline V gene encodes CDR1 SNHLY and CDR2 FYNNEI. There are 15 residues in the CDR3. The method was immunoSEQ multiplex PCR; TCRdb's version includes in-frame clones alone and lacks a portion of them. The sample shows about 48,000 clones, 75% to 85% of them seen only once.

This clonotype was sampled from a man aged 35 to 55 with glioma. The sample here was PBMCs, taken from a glioma patient whose treatment included an IDH1 peptide vaccine. The V gene is TRBV2, the J gene TRBJ1-4, with 12 nucleotides matching TRBD1. CDR3 coding DNA: TGTGCCAGCACAGGGACAGGGGGCGCGGGTGAAAAACTGTTTTTT. Translating gives CASTGTGGAGEKLFF.